The clone carrying this TCR beta chain was found a few times. Its cognate antigen is unknown. This sample was included in a study of beta chain features in type 1 diabetes. Overall study results and limits: Shorter TCRB CDR3s, moderately but significantly so, were found in Type 1 diabetes patients in all four CD4+ subsets.

Since all of the isolated RNA was reverse transcribed, expressed TCRB transcripts were what got sequenced. The data were produced by immunoSEQ multiplex PCR, yet TCRdb's version contains in-frame clones alone and is incomplete. The sample consists of about 150,000 clones, 9% to 12% of them appearing once. A single heparinised draw of roughly 100 mL on average was taken per donor. CD45RO/CCR7/CD25/CD127/CD95/CD27 separated CD4+ naive, central memory, regulatory and stem cell-like memory cells by sorting. V lost 6 bases and J 12 bases, leaving 18 bases between the germline ends. Germline V gives CDR1 DFQATT, CDR2 SNEGSKA (reference sequence). This CDR3 is 11 amino acids long.

The TCR originated in a man younger than 45 with type 1 diabetes. V usage is TRBV20-1 and J usage is TRBJ2-7; TRBD2 is a possible D gene (6 bases). Sequenced input: central memory CD4+ T cells from blood. The CDR3 DNA sequence: TGCAGTGCGAGCCAAACGGGGGACCCGTACTTC. This gives the protein CSASQTGDPYF.